The rows below give T cell receptor beta chains drawn from one sample of a study of blood T cell repertoires in COVID-19. Profiling relied on immunoSEQ multiplex PCR, and the TCRdb table lists in-frame clones only, not all of them. This table holds approximately 390,000 clones, about 89% found once. Sequenced: peripheral blood. The receptors were sampled from a woman aged 55-69 years with COVID-19, enrolled during active disease. Both conserved end residues are part of each CDR3. A D gene is named only where the DNA matches it firmly. Rows may omit the clone size; those that give it use once, few, many or a size class.

TRBV5-1,NA,NA,TRBJ2-3,CASSLKGQGTDTQYF,TGCGCCAGCAGCTTGAAGGGACAAGGCACAGATACGCAGTATTTT
TRBV2,NA,NA,TRBJ2-7,CASRVTASYEQYF,TGTGCCAGCAGGGTGACAGCCTCCTACGAGCAGTACTTC
TRBV25-1,NA,NA,TRBJ1-6,CASSESGGGNSPLHF,TGTGCCAGCAGTGAATCGGGCGGGGGGAATTCACCCCTCCACTTT
TRBV5-4,NA,NA,TRBJ1-2,CASSLRANGYTF,TGTGCCAGCAGCTTGAGAGCGAATGGCTACACCTTC
TRBV9,NA,TRBD1,TRBJ2-1,CASSAQGTGYHEQFF,TGTGCCAGCAGCGCCCAAGGGACAGGGTACCATGAGCAGTTCTTC
TRBV5-1,NA,NA,TRBJ2-1,CASSATVSSYNEQFF,TGCGCCAGCAGCGCCACGGTTAGCTCCTACAATGAGCAGTTCTTC
TRBV18,NA,TRBD2,TRBJ2-7,CASSPPGEGSYEQYF,TGTGCCAGCTCACCACCGGGGGAGGGATCCTACGAGCAGTACTTC
TRBV30,NA,TRBD1,TRBJ1-6,CAWSAWDRRVPNSPLHF,TGTGCCTGGAGTGCCTGGGACAGAAGGGTTCCTAATTCACCCCTCCACTTT
TRBV5-1,NA,NA,TRBJ1-1,CASSLEGHLNTEAFF,TGCGCCAGCAGCTTGGAGGGACATTTGAACACTGAAGCTTTCTTT
TRBV14,NA,NA,TRBJ1-2,CASSQGAYGYTF,TGTGCCAGCAGCCAAGGGGCTTATGGCTACACCTTC
TRBV9,many,NA,TRBJ1-4,CASSVTGGNEKLFF,TGTGCCAGCAGCGTGACAGGCGGTAATGAAAAACTGTTTTTT
TRBV4-2,NA,NA,TRBJ2-7,CASSQEEASYEQYF,TGTGCCAGCAGCCAAGAAGAGGCCTCCTACGAGCAGTACTTC
TRBV2,NA,NA,TRBJ1-2,CASSVQGRNYGYTF,TGTGCCAGCAGTGTGCAGGGTCGGAACTATGGCTACACCTTC
TRBV6-5,NA,NA,TRBJ1-1,CASSPPGHRGTEAFF,TGTGCCAGCAGTCCTCCGGGACACCGGGGCACTGAAGCTTTCTTT
TRBV10-1,NA,TRBD2,TRBJ2-3,CASSKNSGVGTDTQYF,TGCGCCAGCAGCAAAAATAGCGGGGTTGGCACAGATACGCAGTATTTT
TRBV11-2,NA,NA,TRBJ2-7,CASSLDPTRSYEQYF,TGTGCCAGCAGCTTAGATCCCACAAGAAGCTACGAGCAGTACTTC
TRBV28,few,NA,TRBJ1-2,CASNSRGKGPYGYTF,TGTGCCAGCAATTCTCGGGGGAAAGGGCCCTATGGCTACACCTTC